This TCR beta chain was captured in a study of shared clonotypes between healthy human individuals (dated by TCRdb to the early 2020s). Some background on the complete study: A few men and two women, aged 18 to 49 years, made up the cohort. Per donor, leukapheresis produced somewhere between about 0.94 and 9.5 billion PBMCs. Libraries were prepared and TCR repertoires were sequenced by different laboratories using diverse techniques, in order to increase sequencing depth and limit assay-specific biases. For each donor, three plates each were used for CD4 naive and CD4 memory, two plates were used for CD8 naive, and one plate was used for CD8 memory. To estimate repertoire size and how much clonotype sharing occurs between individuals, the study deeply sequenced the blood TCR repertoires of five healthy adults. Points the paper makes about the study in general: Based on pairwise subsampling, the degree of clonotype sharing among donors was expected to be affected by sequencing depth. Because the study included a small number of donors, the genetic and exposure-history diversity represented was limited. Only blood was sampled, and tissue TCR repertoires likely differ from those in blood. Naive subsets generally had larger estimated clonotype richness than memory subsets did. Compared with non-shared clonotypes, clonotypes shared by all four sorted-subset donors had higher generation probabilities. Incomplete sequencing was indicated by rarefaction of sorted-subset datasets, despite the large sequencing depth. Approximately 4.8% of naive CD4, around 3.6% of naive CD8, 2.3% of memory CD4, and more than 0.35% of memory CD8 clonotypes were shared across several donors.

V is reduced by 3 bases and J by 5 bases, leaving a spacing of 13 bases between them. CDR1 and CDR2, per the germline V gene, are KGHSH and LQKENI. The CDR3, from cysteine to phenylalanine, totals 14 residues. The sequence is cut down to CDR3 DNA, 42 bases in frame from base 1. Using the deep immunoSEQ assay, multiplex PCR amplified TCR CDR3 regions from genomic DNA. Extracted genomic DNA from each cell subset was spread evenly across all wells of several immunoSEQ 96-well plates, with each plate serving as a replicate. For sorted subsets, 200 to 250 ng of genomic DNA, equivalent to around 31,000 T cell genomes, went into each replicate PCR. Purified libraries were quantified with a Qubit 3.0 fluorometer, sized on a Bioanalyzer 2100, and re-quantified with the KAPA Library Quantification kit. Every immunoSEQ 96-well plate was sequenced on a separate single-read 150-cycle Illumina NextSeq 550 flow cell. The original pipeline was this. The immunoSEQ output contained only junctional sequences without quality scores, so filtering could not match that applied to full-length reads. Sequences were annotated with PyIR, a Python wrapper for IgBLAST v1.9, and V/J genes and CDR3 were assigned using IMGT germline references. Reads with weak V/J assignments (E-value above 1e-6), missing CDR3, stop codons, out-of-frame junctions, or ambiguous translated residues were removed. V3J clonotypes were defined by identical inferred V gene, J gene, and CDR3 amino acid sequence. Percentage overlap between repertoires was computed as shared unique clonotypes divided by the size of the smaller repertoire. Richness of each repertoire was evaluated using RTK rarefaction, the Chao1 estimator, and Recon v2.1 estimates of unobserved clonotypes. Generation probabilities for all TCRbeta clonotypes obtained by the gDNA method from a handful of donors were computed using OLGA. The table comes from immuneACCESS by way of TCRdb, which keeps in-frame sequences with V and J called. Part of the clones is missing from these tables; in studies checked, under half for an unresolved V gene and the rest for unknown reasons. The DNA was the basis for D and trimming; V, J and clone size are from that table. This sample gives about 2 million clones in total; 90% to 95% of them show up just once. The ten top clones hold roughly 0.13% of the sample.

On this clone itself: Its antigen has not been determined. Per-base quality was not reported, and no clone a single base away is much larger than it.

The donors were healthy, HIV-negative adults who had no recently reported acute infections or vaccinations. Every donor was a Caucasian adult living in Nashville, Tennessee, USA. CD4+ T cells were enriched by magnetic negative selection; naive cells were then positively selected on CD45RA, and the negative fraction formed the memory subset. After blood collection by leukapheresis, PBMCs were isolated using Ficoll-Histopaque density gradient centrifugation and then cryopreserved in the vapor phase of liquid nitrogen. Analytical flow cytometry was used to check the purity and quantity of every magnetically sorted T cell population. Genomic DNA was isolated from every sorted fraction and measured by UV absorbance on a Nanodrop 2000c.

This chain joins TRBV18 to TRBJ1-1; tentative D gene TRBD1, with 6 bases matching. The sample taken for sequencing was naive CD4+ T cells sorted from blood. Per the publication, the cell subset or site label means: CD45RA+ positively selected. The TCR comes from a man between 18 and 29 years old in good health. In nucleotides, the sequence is TGTGCCAGCTCACCGTCACAGGGACGTACTGAAGCTTTCTTT. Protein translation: CASSPSQGRTEAFF. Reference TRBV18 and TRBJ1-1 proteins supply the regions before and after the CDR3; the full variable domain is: NAGVMQNPRHLVRRRGQEARLRCSPMKGHSHVYWYRQLPEEGLKFMVYLQKENIIDESGMPKERFSAEFPKEGPSILRIQQVVRGDSAAYFCASSPSQGRTEAFFGQGTRLTVV.